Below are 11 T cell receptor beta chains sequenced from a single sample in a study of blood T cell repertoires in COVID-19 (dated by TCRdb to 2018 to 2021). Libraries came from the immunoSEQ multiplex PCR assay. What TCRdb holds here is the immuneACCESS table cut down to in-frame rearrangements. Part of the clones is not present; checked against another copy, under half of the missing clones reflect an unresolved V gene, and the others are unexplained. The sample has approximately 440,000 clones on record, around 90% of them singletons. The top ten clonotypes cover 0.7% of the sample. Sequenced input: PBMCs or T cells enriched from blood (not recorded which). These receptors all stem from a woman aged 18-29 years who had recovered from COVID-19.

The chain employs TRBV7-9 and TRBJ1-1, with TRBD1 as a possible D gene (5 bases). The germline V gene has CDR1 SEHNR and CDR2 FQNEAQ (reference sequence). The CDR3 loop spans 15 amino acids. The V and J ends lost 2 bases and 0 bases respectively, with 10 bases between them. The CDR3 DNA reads TGTGCCAGCAGCTTATTGGCAGGGATGAACACTGAAGCTTTCTTT. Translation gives CASSLLAGMNTEAFF.

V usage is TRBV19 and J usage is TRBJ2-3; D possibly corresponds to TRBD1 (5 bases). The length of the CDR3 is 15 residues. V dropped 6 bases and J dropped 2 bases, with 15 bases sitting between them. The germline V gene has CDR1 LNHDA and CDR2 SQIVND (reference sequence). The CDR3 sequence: CASRDSPRTTDTQYF. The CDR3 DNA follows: TGTGCCAGTAGAGACAGTCCGCGAACCACAGATACGCAGTATTTT.

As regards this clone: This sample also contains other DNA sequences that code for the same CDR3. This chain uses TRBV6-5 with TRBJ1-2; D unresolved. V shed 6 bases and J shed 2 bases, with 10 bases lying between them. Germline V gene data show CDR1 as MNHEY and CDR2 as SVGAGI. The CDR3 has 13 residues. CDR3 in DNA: TGTGCCAGCAGATTGACGGGGAACTATGGCTACACCTTC. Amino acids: CASRLTGNYGYTF.

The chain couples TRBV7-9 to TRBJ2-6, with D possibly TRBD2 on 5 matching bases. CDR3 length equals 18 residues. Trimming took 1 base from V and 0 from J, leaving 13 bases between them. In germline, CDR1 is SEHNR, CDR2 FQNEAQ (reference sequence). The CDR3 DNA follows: TGTGCCAGCAGCTTAGGAGCGGTACAGTTCTCTGGGGCCAACGTCCTGACTTTC. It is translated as CASSLGAVQFSGANVLTF.

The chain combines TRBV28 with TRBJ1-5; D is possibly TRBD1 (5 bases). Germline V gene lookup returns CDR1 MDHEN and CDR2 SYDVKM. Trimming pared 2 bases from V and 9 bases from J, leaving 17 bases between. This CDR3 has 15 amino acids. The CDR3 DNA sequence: TGTGCCAGCAGTTTAGCGCCGAAGGGGATGATGCCCCAGCATTTT. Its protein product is CASSLAPKGMMPQHF.

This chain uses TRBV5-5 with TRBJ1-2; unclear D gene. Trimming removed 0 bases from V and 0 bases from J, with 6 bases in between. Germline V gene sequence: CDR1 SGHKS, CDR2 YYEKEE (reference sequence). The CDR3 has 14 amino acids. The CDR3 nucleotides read TGTGCCAGCAGCTTGGGTGTAGCTAACTATGGCTACACCTTC. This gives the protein CASSLGVANYGYTF.

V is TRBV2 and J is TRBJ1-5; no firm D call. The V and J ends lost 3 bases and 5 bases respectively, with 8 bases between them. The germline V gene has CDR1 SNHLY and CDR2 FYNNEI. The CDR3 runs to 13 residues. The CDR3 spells CASSDIGHQPQHF. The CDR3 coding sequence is TGTGCCAGCAGTGATATTGGGCATCAGCCCCAGCATTTT.

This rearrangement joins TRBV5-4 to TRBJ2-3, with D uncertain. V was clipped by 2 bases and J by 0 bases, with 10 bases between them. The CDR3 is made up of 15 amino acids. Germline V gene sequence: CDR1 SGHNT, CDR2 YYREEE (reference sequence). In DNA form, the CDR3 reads TGTGCCAGCAGCTTACTTGATGCTAGCACAGATACGCAGTATTTT. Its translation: CASSLLDASTDTQYF.

The CDR3 here is CASSLELLRSGNTIYF. The CDR3 DNA reads TGCGCCAGCAGCCTTGAGTTATTACGATCTGGAAACACCATATATTTT. The chain combines TRBV5-1 with TRBJ1-3; D not certain. V dropped 4 bases and J dropped 1 base, with 15 bases sitting between them. The CDR3 length is 16 residues. Germline V gene sequence: CDR1 SGHRS, CDR2 YFSETQ.

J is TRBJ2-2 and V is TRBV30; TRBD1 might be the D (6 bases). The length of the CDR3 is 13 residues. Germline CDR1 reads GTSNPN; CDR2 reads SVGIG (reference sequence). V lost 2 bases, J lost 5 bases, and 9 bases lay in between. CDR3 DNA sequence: TGTGCCTGGAGTCCAGGGGTTACCGGGGAGCTGTTTTTT. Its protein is CAWSPGVTGELFF.

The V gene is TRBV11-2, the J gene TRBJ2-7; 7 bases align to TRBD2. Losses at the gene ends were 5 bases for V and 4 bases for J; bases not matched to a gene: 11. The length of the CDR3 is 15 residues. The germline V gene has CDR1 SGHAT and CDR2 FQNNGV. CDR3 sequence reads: CASSPYGSGGYEQYF. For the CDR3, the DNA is TGTGCCAGCAGCCCCTACGGGTCGGGGGGATACGAGCAGTACTTC.